This T cell receptor (beta chain) was retrieved from a study of regulatory T cells in long-lasting Graves disease. Study-wide results and limits: Between persistent patients, 2,500 to 3,500 public clonotypes were shared, exceeding the 950 to 1,000 shared between new patients. Lower TCR diversity characterized persistent Graves' patients relative to newly diagnosed patients.

iRepertoire HTBI primers and Arm-PCR of CDR3 regions built TCR beta libraries. One entry per CDR3 protein, called by TCRdb with MiXCR from the multiplex PCR reads. This sample has a few hundred thousand distinct CDR3 sequences, with less than 30% found just once. This clonotype was counted many times. The antigen is unknown. Time point noted: persistent/refractory GD, antithyroid drugs over 5 years with positive TRAb. Extracted PBMC RNA gave rise to the TCR library. A volume of approximately 9 milliliters of peripheral blood was collected in EDTA tubes. The source material was peripheral blood mononuclear cells (PBMCs), sampled when the disease was refractory, from a patient treated with antithyroid drugs. This clonotype was obtained from a woman aged 40 to 50 with Graves disease.

In nucleotides, the CDR3 is TGTGCCAGCACCCCTATACAGGGGTCTTCCTACGAGCAGTACTTC. This encodes CASTPIQGSSYEQYF. The chain recombines TRBV11-2 with TRBJ2-7; the match to TRBD1 covers 7 bases. CDR3 length equals 15 residues. Losses at the gene ends were 7 bases for V and 1 base for J; bases not matched to a gene: 10. From germline, CDR1 is SGHAT and CDR2 FQNNGV.